This TCR beta chain was identified during a study of T-cell memory formation after mild COVID-19. The CDR3 has 12 residues. V shed 2 bases and J shed 8 bases, with 9 bases lying between them. CDR1 and CDR2 (germline): SEHNR, FQNEAQ (reference sequence). TCRdb re-called the 5' RACE reads through MiXCR, storing one row per CDR3 protein. The sample carries approximately 270,000 distinct CDR3 sequences, about 17% recorded once. This TCR derives from a man aged 18-30 years who had mild COVID-19 (a few samples of this study predate the infection). Cell type and time point are not known. V usage is TRBV7-9 and J usage is TRBJ1-2; D gene uncertain. Specimen: PBMCs or a T cell subset sorted from them (not recorded which). The CDR3 DNA reads TGTGCCAGCAGCTTATCGGGTTTGGGCTACACCTTC. Its protein is CASSLSGLGYTF.